Sequencing of this T cell receptor beta chain was carried out in a study of T cells in Graves' hyperthyroidism and ophthalmopathy. Regions amplified from RNA transcripts were the TCR beta CDR3 regions. Primed by the HTBI set, a first-round RT-PCR was run on the TCR CDR3. TCRdb reanalysed the multiplex PCR reads using MiXCR and keeps one entry per CDR3 protein. The profile shows 400,000 to 450,000 distinct CDR3 sequences, roughly 14% of them singletons. Each person with ophthalmopathy scored at least 3 on the Clinical Activity Score, reached NOSPECS grade 4 or higher, and had been ill under 3 months. This CDR3 region has 13 residues. Trimming at V came to 5 bases and at J to 3 bases, leaving 3 bases not matched to a gene. The germline gives CDR1 SNHLY, CDR2 FYNNEI. This clonotype was detected ten times or more.

The sample comprised blood. This clonotype was obtained from a man aged 18 to 30 with Graves' ophthalmopathy. V usage is TRBV2 and J usage is TRBJ1-1; 7 nucleotides agree with TRBD1. The CDR3 loop is CASSTDRDTEAFF. In DNA form, the CDR3 reads TGTGCCAGCAGTACCGACAGGGACACTGAAGCTTTCTTT.